This TCR beta chain emerged from a study of T cells in Graves' hyperthyroidism and ophthalmopathy. General study findings and limits: The blood repertoire included most of the expanded thyroid clonotypes above 0.001. Ophthalmopathy and stable hyperthyroidism were separated by a 13 V-J model.

Individuals with ophthalmopathy presented a Clinical Activity Score of at least 3, a NOSPECS grade of at least 4 and a duration under 3 months. There are 16 residues in the CDR3. The ends were cut back, 3 bases at V and 0 bases at J, with 14 bases in the middle. Germline V gene sequence: CDR1 MNHEY, CDR2 SVGAGI. This clonotype was picked up a small number of times. The antigen remains undetermined. TCR beta CDR3 region amplification was performed from RNA transcripts. A first-round RT-PCR of the TCR CDR3 used the HTBI primer set. TCRdb reanalysed the multiplex PCR reads using MiXCR and keeps one entry per CDR3 protein. Among 250,000 to 400,000 distinct CDR3 sequences listed, roughly 15% were seen once.

The material sequenced was blood. The receptor was derived from a woman between 40 and 55 years old with Graves' ophthalmopathy. This chain links TRBV6-5 with TRBJ1-2; D not certain. The CDR3 region is CASSYAWGRANYGYTF. The CDR3 DNA follows: TGTGCCAGCAGTTATGCCTGGGGTAGAGCTAACTATGGCTACACCTTC.